The 6 T cell receptor beta chains presented below share a single source sample, sequenced in a study of cytomegalovirus exposure and HLA in healthy donors. The PCR employed 60 Vbeta primers together with 13 Jbeta primers. The repertoire was sequenced with immunoSEQ multiplex PCR; TCRdb's copy has only in-frame clones and lacks some. This table has more than 80,000 clones, roughly 82% appearing once. The sample consisted of PBMCs. The receptor set was obtained from a woman aged 50 to 60 in good health and CMV-seropositive.

This clone has only a few counts. The chain links TRBV2 to TRBJ2-5, with 9 nucleotides matching TRBD1. The DNA end lines up better with TRBJ2-7; the J call may be wrong. This CDR3 is 16 amino acids long. Germline V gives CDR1 SNHLY, CDR2 FYNNEI. The CDR3 loop reads CASSEAGGQGIYEQYF. CDR3 DNA sequence: TGTGCCAGCAGTGAAGCGGGGGGACAGGGTATCTACGAGCAGTACTTC.

This CDR3 reads CASRQELYGYTF. CDR3 coding DNA: TGTGCCAGCCGACAGGAGCTCTATGGCTACACCTTC. The V call is TRBV6-5, the J call TRBJ1-2, with a possible D match to TRBD1 (6 bases). Germline loops: CDR1 MNHEY, CDR2 SVGAGI. The V end lost 8 bases, the J end lost 4 bases, and 11 bases lay between the germline ends. This CDR3 has 12 residues.

V and J are TRBV27 and TRBJ2-3; tentative D call: TRBD2 (5 bases). This CDR3 is built from 12 residues. Trimming cost V 2 bases and J 5 bases, with 5 bases left between them. From germline, CDR1 is MNHEY and CDR2 SMNVEV (reference sequence). In DNA form, the CDR3 reads TGTGCCAGCAGTTTAGGACTAGATACGCAGTATTTT. Residues: CASSLGLDTQYF.

The V call is TRBV11-2, the J call TRBJ2-6; tentatively, D is TRBD1 (5 bases). Germline V lookup: CDR1 SGHAT, CDR2 FQNNGV. Trimming shortened V by 5 bases and J by 1 base, and 18 bases separated the two germline ends. The CDR3 is made up of 18 amino acids. Here the CDR3 DNA reads TGTGCCAGCAGCCCGTGGCCCCTAAGGGGTTCTGGGGCCAACGTCCTGACTTTC. Amino acid sequence: CASSPWPLRGSGANVLTF. Complete variable domain (other parts from reference TRBV11-2 and TRBJ2-6): EAGVAQSPRYKIIEKRQSVAFWCNPISGHATLYWYQQILGQGPKLLIQFQNNGVVDDSQLPKDRFSAERLKGVDSTLKIQPAKLEDSAVYLCASSPWPLRGSGANVLTFGAGSRLTVL.

The chain carries TRBV7-9 and TRBJ2-5; D uncertain. The J call may be in error: the DNA end matches TRBJ2-7 better. Germline CDR1 and CDR2: SEHNR and FQNEAQ (reference sequence). The CDR3 is made up of 12 amino acids. This CDR3 reads CASSLGSYEQYF. In DNA form, the CDR3 reads TGTGCCAGCAGCTTAGGGTCCTACGAGCAGTACTTC.

The gene calls are TRBV14 and TRBJ1-1; 8 bases map to TRBD1. Losses at the gene ends were 1 base for V and 5 bases for J; bases not matched to a gene: 9. The germline CDR1 and CDR2 sequences are SGHDN and FVKESK. The CDR3 is made up of 16 amino acids. Here the CDR3 reads CASSQVLGRGRTEAFF. CDR3 nucleotide sequence: TGTGCCAGCAGCCAAGTGCTGGGCAGGGGGCGAACTGAAGCTTTCTTT.